These 9 T cell receptor beta chains came from one sample sequenced in a study of blood T cell repertoires in COVID-19. The protocol was immunoSEQ multiplex PCR, while the TCRdb copy is restricted to in-frame clones and leaves out a portion. The table records 100,000 to 150,000 clones, 85% of them present only once. The sequenced sample consisted of peripheral blood. These receptors were obtained from an older man with active or convalescent COVID-19.

A single count supports this clone. This chain joins TRBV10-2 and TRBJ1-6; D not resolved. The CDR3 has 15 amino acids. V was shortened by 7 bases and J by 3 bases, with 13 bases between the two germline ends. Germline V gene sequence: CDR1 WSHSY, CDR2 SAAADI. In DNA, the CDR3 is TGCGCCAGCACCCTGACGGGAGTCTATAATTCACCCCTCCACTTT. It specifies CASTLTGVYNSPLHF.

The rearrangement links TRBV5-1 to TRBJ2-5; 14 bases line up with TRBD2. Per germline, CDR1 SGHRS and CDR2 YFSETQ. This CDR3 is 17 amino acids long. Losses at the gene ends were 3 bases for V and 2 bases for J; bases not matched to a gene: 6. The CDR3 spells CASSSLGLAGGQETQYF. Here the CDR3 DNA reads TGCGCCAGCAGCTCACTAGGACTAGCGGGAGGTCAAGAGACCCAGTACTTC. Full variable domain (outside the CDR3, taken from reference TRBV5-1 and TRBJ2-5): KAGVTQTPRYLIKTRGQQVTLSCSPISGHRSVSWYQQTPGQGLQFLFEYFSETQRNKGNFPGRFSGRQFSNSRSEMNVSTLELGDSALYLCASSSLGLAGGQETQYFGPGTRLLVL.

This clone has just one count. The rearrangement links TRBV27 to TRBJ2-7; weak D call: TRBD2 (6 bases). The length of the CDR3 is 14 residues. Germline V CDR1 and CDR2: MNHEY, SMNVEV (reference sequence). V lost 0 bases and J 2 bases, leaving 8 bases between the germline ends. Here the CDR3 reads CASSLSRGPYEQYF. The DNA for the CDR3 is TGTGCCAGCAGTTTATCGCGGGGACCCTACGAGCAGTACTTC.

The rearrangement uses TRBV30 and TRBJ2-7; 10 bases align to TRBD1. Trimming cost V 1 base and J 6 bases; bases outside gene matches: 9. Germline values: CDR1 GTSNPN, CDR2 SVGIG (reference sequence). This CDR3 has 15 amino acids. As DNA, the CDR3 is TGTGCCTGGAGTGACAGGGACAGGGGAAATAGCGAGCAGTACTTC. This codes for CAWSDRDRGNSEQYF.

V and J are TRBV7-6 and TRBJ2-2; 8 bases are shared with TRBD2. Trimming at V came to 5 bases and at J to 1 base, leaving 3 bases not matched to a gene. This CDR3 has 15 residues. The germline V gene encodes CDR1 SGHVS and CDR2 FNYEAQ. The CDR3 DNA follows: TGTGCCAGCAGCCCCCTAGCGGGGAACACCGGGGAGCTGTTTTTT. Protein sequence: CASSPLAGNTGELFF.

V gene TRBV27 combines with J gene TRBJ1-1; 7 bases fit TRBD1. The germline V gene encodes CDR1 MNHEY and CDR2 SMNVEV (reference sequence). Trimming removed 8 bases from V and 0 bases from J; junction bases left unmatched: 6. The CDR3 is 14 amino acids. The CDR3: CASRQQGLNTEAFF. CDR3 DNA: TGTGCCAGCCGCCAACAGGGGTTGAACACTGAAGCTTTCTTT.

The rearrangement uses TRBV5-1 and TRBJ2-7, with 12 nucleotides matching TRBD2. The CDR3 covers 16 residues. With V trimmed by 4 bases and J by 7 bases, 12 bases remained unmatched. Germline values: CDR1 SGHRS, CDR2 YFSETQ. CDR3 in DNA: TGCGCCAGCAGCCCCTCAGGGCTAGCGGGGGGGAGAGAGCAGTACTTC. As protein: CASSPSGLAGGREQYF.

The chain combines TRBV18 with TRBJ2-7; D may be TRBD2 (7 bases). Germline-derived CDR1 and CDR2 are KGHSH and LQKENI. Trimming removed 2 bases at V and 0 bases at J, with 20 bases between. The CDR3 length is 18 residues. CDR3: CASSPLGSGTPLSYEQYF. The CDR3 DNA reads TGTGCCAGCTCACCATTGGGAAGCGGGACACCACTCTCCTACGAGCAGTACTTC.

The J gene is TRBJ2-3, the V gene TRBV7-9; 10 nucleotides align to TRBD2. CDR3 size: 16 residues. Germline CDR1 is SEHNR and CDR2 is FQNEAQ (reference sequence). The V segment lost 0 bases and the J segment 2 bases; nucleotides outside the gene matches: 2. This chain's CDR3 is CASSLALAGSTDTQYF. CDR3 bases: TGTGCCAGCAGCTTAGCACTAGCGGGGTCCACAGATACGCAGTATTTT.